The clone carrying this T cell receptor (beta chain) was seen ten or more times. From 15-18 subjects, every sequencing run obtained over 160 million TCR-beta sequences. Each CDR3 protein gets one entry after TCRdb re-called the 5' RACE reads with MiXCR. Of tens of thousands of distinct CDR3 sequences detected, around 4% appear once; the ten largest clones hold approximately 5.7%. This entry comes from a study of neurological immune-mediated disorders. The time point denotes: longitudinal time-point 3. The CDR3 length is 14 residues. From germline, CDR1 is MNHEY and CDR2 SVGAGI. The V gene end was trimmed by 6 bases and the J gene end by 8 bases; junction bases not matched to a gene: 8.

The chain joins TRBV6-5 to TRBJ1-4, with 8 bases identical to TRBD1. This receptor was identified in a woman aged 60-75 years with multiple sclerosis. Sequenced sample: PBMCs. The DNA for the CDR3 is TGTGCCAGCAGGGCCCAGGGGGCAAGGGAAAAACTGTTTTTT. It yields the protein CASRAQGAREKLFF.